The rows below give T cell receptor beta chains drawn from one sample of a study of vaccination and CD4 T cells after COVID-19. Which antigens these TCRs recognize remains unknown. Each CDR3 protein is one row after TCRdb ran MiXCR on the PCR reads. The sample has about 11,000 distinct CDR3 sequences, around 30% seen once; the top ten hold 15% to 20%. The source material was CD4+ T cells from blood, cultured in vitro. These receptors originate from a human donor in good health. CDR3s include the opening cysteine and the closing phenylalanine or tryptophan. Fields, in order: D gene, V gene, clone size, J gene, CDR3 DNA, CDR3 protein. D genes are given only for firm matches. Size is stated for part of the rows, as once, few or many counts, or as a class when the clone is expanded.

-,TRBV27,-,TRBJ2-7,TGTGCCAGCGCCAGAGGCTACGAGCAGTACTTC,CASARGYEQYF
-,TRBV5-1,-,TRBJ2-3,TGCGCCAGCAGCCGGAGGCTCGGGGCAGATACGCAGTATTTT,CASSRRLGADTQYF
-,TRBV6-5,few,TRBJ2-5,TGTGCCAGCAGTTTGTCGAAAGAGACCCAGTACTTC,CASSLSKETQYF
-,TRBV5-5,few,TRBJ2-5,TGTGCCAGCAGCTTAGGGGCATCGAAGACCCAGTACTTC,CASSLGASKTQYF
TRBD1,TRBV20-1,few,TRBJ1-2,TGCAGTGCCCTGAGTGGCCAGGGGGAAATCTACTATGGCTACACCTTC,CSALSGQGEIYYGYTF
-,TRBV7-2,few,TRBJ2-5,TGTGCCAGCACCTCCGGACAGATACAAGAGACCCAGTACTTC,CASTSGQIQETQYF
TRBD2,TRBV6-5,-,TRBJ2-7,TGTGCCAGCAGTTCTTACCCAGGACTAGCGGGGTTGGGGGGATACGAGCAGTACTTC,CASSSYPGLAGLGGYEQYF
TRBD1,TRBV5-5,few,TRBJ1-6,TGTGCCAGCACCGATCCGGGAACAGGGGTATATTCACCCCTCCACTTT,CASTDPGTGVYSPLHF
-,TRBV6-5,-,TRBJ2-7,TGTGCCAGCAGTTACCCTCGGGACTTCTCCTACGAGCAGTACTTC,CASSYPRDFSYEQYF
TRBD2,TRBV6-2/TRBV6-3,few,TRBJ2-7,TGTGCCAGCAGTTTTCAGACTAGCCGCCCCCCGGAGCAGTACTTC,CASSFQTSRPPEQYF
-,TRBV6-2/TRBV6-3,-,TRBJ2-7,TGTGCCAGCAACCCGGGACTCTTATATTACGAGCAGTACTTC,CASNPGLLYYEQYF
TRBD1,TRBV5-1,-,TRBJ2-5,TGCGCCAGCAGCCGAGGACAGGGGAATCAAGAGACCCAGTACTTC,CASSRGQGNQETQYF
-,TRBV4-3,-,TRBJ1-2,TGCGCCAGCAGCCAAACTGACAGAGTATACAACTATGGCTACACCTTC,CASSQTDRVYNYGYTF
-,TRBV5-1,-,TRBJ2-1,TGCGCCAGCAGCTTGGAGTGGAATGAGCAGTTCTTC,CASSLEWNEQFF
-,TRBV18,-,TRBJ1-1,TGTGCCAGCTCACCACTTCCTAGCAAGGTGGGGAACACTGAAGCTTTCTTT,CASSPLPSKVGNTEAFF
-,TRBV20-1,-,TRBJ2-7,TGCAGTGCTAGAGTCCCGCCCTACGAGCAGTACTTC,CSARVPPYEQYF
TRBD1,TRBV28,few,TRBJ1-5,TGTGCCAGCAGCCTAGGACAGGGACTTATGAGCGGACTAAATCAGCCCCAGCATTTT,CASSLGQGLMSGLNQPQHF
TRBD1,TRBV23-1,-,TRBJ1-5,TGCGCCAGCAGTCAAGCCGACAGGGGGCGGGTTAGCAATCAGCCCCAGCATTTT,CASSQADRGRVSNQPQHF
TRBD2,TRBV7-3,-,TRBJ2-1,TGTGCCAGCAGCCCGTCCAGCGGGAGGGCTTACAATGAGCAGTTCTTC,CASSPSSGRAYNEQFF
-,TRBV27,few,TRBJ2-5,TGTGCCAGCAGTATCGACCCTGGAGCGGCCCGTTGGGAGACCCAGTACTTC,CASSIDPGAARWETQYF
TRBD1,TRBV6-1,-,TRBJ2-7,TGTGCCAGCAGTCGGTCAAGGACAGGGGCAGGCAACGAGCAGTACTTC,CASSRSRTGAGNEQYF
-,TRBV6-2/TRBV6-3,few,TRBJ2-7,TGTGCCAGCAGTTACTCCCCCGAGAGTTCCTACGAGCAGTACTTC,CASSYSPESSYEQYF
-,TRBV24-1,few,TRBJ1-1,TGTGCCACCAGTGATCCCTCCGGGTCGAACACTGAAGCTTTCTTT,CATSDPSGSNTEAFF
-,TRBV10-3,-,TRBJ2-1,TGTGCCATCAGTGAGCCCCAGGGGTACAATGAGCAGTTCTTC,CAISEPQGYNEQFF
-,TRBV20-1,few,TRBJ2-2,TGCAGTGCTAGTAGAGGGGGACAGAACACCGGGGAGCTGTTTTTT,CSASRGGQNTGELFF
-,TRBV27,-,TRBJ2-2,TGTGCCAGCCTCCCGGAGAACACCGGGGAGCTGTTTTTT,CASLPENTGELFF
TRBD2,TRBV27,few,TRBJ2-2,TGTGCCAGCAGTAACCTAGCGGGAGGGCCGGGCGGGGAGCTGTTTTTT,CASSNLAGGPGGELFF
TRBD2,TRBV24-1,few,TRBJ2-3,TGTGCCACCAGTGATCCTAGCGGAGGCACAGATACGCAGTATTTT,CATSDPSGGTDTQYF
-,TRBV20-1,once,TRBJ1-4,TGCAGTGTAGAGACCGCAACTAATGAAAAACTGTTTTTT,CSVETATNEKLFF
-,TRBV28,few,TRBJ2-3,TGTGCCAGCAGCCGGGACAGCACAGATACGCAGTATTTT,CASSRDSTDTQYF
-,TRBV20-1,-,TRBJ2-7,TGCAGTGCCCCCTTCGCCCTTCGGTCCTACGAGCAGTACTTC,CSAPFALRSYEQYF
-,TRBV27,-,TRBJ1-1,TGTGCCGCCTCTCCCAGGGGGAACACTGAAGCTTTCTTT,CAASPRGNTEAFF
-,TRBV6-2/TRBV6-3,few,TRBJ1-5,TGTGCCAGCAGTAAAGCCGGGGGGGGCGCGAGCAATCAGCCCCAGCATTTT,CASSKAGGGASNQPQHF
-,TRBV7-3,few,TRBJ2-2,TGTGCCAGCAGCCTTCGGGACGTCACCGGGGAGCTGTTTTTT,CASSLRDVTGELFF
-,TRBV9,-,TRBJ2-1,TGTGCCAGCAGCTTCCCCGGGACCCACAATGAGCAGTTCTTC,CASSFPGTHNEQFF
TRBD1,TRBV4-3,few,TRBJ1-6,TGCGCCAGCAGCCTTTTCCCCCCGGGACAGGGAAACTCACCCCTCCACTTT,CASSLFPPGQGNSPLHF
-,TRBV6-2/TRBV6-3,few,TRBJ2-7,TGTGCCAGCAGTTTCCGTAAGGGTTCCTACGAGCAGTACTTC,CASSFRKGSYEQYF
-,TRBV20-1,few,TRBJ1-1,TGCAGTGCTAACCGGAGTCCGAACACTGAAGCTTTCTTT,CSANRSPNTEAFF
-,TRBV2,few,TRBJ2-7,TGTGCCAGCAGTGAAGTGGGGTCCCCCCTTCAGTACTTC,CASSEVGSPLQYF
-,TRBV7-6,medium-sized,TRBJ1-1,TGTGCCAGCAGCCCCTTGACAGGAGAAGGCACTGAAGCTTTCTTT,CASSPLTGEGTEAFF
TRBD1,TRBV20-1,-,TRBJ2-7,TGCAGTGCCCGGGACAGCTCCTACGAGCAGTACTTC,CSARDSSYEQYF
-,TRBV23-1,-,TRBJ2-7,TGCGCCAGCAGTCAATCGTGTGTCCACTACGAGCAGTACTTC,CASSQSCVHYEQYF
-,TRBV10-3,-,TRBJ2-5,TGTGCCATCAGTACTGGACCAGAGACCCAGTACTTC,CAISTGPETQYF
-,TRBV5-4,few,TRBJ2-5,TGTGCCAGCAGCTTGCCAAAAGAGACCCAGTACTTC,CASSLPKETQYF
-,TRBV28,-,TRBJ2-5,TGTGCCAGCAGTACCCGACGCCACCAAGAGACCCAGTACTTC,CASSTRRHQETQYF
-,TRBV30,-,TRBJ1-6,TGTGCCTGGATCACAGGACAGAGTAATTCACCCCTCCACTTT,CAWITGQSNSPLHF
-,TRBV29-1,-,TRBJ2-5,TGCAGCGTTGCGGTTGCAGGGATAGAGACCCAGTACTTC,CSVAVAGIETQYF
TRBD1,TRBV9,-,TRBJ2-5,TGTGCCAGCAGCGTAGGCGTTGGGCAGGGGGCGTGGGAGACCCAGTACTTC,CASSVGVGQGAWETQYF
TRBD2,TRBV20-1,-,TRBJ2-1,TGCAGTGCCCCCAGAGCGGGATTCTACAATAAGCAGTTCTTC,CSAPRAGFYNKQFF
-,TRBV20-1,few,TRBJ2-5,TGCAGTGCTAGAGACGGTGCGGGATACCATGGGGGAGAGACCCAGTACTTC,CSARDGAGYHGGETQYF
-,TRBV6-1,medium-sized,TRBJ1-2,TGTGCCAGCAGTGAAGCGAGGGCCCGCTATGGCTACACCTTC,CASSEARARYGYTF
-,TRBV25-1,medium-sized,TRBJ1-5,TGTGCCAGCAGTGAATCAGGGAATCAGCCCCAGCATTTT,CASSESGNQPQHF
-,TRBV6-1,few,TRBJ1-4,TGTGCCACCTGTAGGAATACGCGTGAAAAACTGTTTTTT,CATCRNTREKLFF
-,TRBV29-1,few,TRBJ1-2,TGCAGCGTTGAAGATACCACAGGGTACTATGGCTACACCTTC,CSVEDTTGYYGYTF
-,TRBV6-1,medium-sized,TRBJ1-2,TGTGCCAGCACGCGGGTCCAATATGGCTACACCTTC,CASTRVQYGYTF